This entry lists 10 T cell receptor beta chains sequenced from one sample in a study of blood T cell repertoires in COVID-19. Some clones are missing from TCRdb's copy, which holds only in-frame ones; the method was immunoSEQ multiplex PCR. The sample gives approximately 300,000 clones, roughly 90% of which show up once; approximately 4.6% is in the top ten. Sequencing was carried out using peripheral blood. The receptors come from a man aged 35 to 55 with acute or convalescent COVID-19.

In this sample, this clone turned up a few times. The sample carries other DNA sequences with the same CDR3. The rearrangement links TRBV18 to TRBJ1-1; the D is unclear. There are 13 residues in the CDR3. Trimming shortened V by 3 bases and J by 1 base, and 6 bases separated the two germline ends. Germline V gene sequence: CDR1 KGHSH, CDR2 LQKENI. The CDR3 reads CASSPAGNTEAFF. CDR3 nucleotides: TGTGCCAGCTCACCCGCGGGGAACACTGAAGCTTTCTTT.

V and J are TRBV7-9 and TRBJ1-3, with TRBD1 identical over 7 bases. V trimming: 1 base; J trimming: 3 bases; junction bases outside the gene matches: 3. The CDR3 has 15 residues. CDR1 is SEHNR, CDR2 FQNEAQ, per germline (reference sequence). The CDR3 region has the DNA TGTGCCAGCAGCTTAGACAGGGGTGGTGGAAACACCATATATTTT. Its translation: CASSLDRGGGNTIYF.

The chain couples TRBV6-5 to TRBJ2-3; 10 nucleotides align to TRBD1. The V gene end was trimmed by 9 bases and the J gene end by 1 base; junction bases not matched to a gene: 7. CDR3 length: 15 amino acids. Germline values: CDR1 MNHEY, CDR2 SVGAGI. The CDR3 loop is CASATGGYGTDTQYF. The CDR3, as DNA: TGTGCCAGTGCGACAGGGGGCTATGGCACAGATACGCAGTATTTT.

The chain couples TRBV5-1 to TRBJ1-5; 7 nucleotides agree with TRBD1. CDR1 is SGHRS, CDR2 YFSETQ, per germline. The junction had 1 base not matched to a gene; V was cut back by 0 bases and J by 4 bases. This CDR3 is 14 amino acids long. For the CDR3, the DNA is TGCGCCAGCAGCTTGGAGACAGGGAATCAGCCCCAGCATTTT. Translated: CASSLETGNQPQHF.

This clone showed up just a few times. For the CDR3, the DNA is TGCAGCGCTTATTCGTACAATGAGCAGTTCTTC. Translated: CSAYSYNEQFF. The rearrangement joins TRBV29-1 to TRBJ2-1; D is unclear. From germline, CDR1 is SQVTM and CDR2 ANQGSEA. There are 11 residues in the CDR3. V was pared by 7 bases and J by 4 bases, with 8 bases between.

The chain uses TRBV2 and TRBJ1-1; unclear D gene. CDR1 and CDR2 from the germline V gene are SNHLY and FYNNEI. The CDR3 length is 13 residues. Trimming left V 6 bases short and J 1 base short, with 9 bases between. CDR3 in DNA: TGTGCCAGCAGCCCTACGTCGAACACTGAAGCTTTCTTT. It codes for CASSPTSNTEAFF.

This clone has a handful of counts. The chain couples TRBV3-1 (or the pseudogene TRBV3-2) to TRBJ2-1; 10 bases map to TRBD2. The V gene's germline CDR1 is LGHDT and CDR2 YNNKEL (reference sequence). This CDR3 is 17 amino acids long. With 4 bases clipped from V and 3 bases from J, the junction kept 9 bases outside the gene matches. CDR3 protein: CASSPKRGGKNYNEQFF. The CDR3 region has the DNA TGTGCCAGCAGCCCGAAGCGGGGGGGGAAAAACTACAATGAGCAGTTCTTC.

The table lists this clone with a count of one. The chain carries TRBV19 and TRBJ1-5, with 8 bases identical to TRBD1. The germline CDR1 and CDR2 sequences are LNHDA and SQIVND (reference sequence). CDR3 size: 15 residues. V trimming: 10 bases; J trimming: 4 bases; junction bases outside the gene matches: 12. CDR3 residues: CATQTQGGGNQPQHF. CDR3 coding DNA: TGTGCCACTCAAACACAGGGGGGTGGGAATCAGCCCCAGCATTTT.

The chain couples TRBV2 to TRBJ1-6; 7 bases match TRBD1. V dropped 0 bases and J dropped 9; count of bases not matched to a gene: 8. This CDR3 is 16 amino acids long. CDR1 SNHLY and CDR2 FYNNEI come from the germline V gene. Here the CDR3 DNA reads TGTGCCAGCAGTGAAGCCTTGACAGGGTCGGGTTCACCCCTCCACTTT. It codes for CASSEALTGSGSPLHF. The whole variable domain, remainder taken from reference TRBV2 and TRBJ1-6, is EPEVTQTPSHQVTQMGQEVILRCVPISNHLYFYWYRQILGQKVEFLVSFYNNEISEKSEIFDDQFSVERPDGSNFTLKIRSTKLEDSAMYFCASSEALTGSGSPLHFGNGTRLTVT.

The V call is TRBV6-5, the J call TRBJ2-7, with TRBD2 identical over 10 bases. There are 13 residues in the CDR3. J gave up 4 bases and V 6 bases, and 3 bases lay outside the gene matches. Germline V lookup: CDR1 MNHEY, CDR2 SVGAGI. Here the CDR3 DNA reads TGTGCCAGCAGCCGTAGCGGGAGGTACGAGCAGTACTTC. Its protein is CASSRSGRYEQYF.